These 26 T cell receptor beta chains originate from one sample sequenced in a study of blood T cell repertoires in COVID-19. TCRdb's table, derived via immunoSEQ multiplex PCR, lists solely in-frame clones and lacks some. The table shows roughly 170,000 clones, with about nine tenths occurring only once. The material sequenced was peripheral blood. The receptors were gathered from a man aged 60-69 years with acute or convalescent COVID-19.

The chain recombines TRBV7-3 with TRBJ2-5; 7 bases agree with TRBD2. The CDR3 consists of 15 residues. Germline loops: CDR1 SGHTA, CDR2 FQGTGA. V was pared by 1 base and J by 2 bases, with 4 bases of the junction left unmatched. This CDR3 is CASSLMGGLQETQYF. The CDR3 DNA is TGTGCCAGCAGCTTAATGGGGGGGTTACAAGAGACCCAGTACTTC.

On this clone itself: Sequence at one end of the junction differs from germline and may be a read error. The chain is built from TRBV6-5 and TRBJ1-5, with D unresolved. The CDR3 spans 14 residues. In germline, CDR1 is MNHEY, CDR2 SVGAGI. DNA for the CDR3: TGTGTCAGCAGTTACCTCGGGGAAGGTCAGCCCCAGCATTTT. Amino acid sequence: CVSSYLGEGQPQHF.

The chain joins TRBV19 to TRBJ1-6; D ambiguous. Germline V gives CDR1 LNHDA, CDR2 SQIVND (reference sequence). The CDR3 loop spans 15 amino acids. V was cut by 3 bases and J by 4 bases, with 10 bases left in between. The CDR3 nucleotides read TGTGCCAGTAGTATCCCTACGGTTTATAATTCACCCCTCCACTTT. As protein: CASSIPTVYNSPLHF.

This clone was seen just once. This chain joins TRBV7-2 and TRBJ2-5; TRBD2 matches at 8 bases. Trimming cost V 2 bases and J 5 bases; bases outside gene matches: 10. CDR1 and CDR2 from the germline V gene are SGHTA and FQGNSA. This CDR3 has 16 amino acids. CDR3 DNA sequence: TGTGCCAGCAGCTTAACCTCGGGACTAGTTAGGGAGACCCAGTACTTC. As protein: CASSLTSGLVRETQYF.

V and J are TRBV5-1 and TRBJ2-1; D is ambiguous. V was shortened by 0 bases and J by 4 bases, with 14 bases between the two germline ends. Germline V gene sequence: CDR1 SGHRS, CDR2 YFSETQ. The CDR3 is 16 amino acids. The CDR3 region has the DNA TGCGCCAGCAGCTTGGCGGCAGGCTTGGGTTACAATGAGCAGTTCTTC. Protein sequence: CASSLAAGLGYNEQFF.

The chain combines TRBV6-6 with TRBJ1-1, with D tentatively TRBD1 (6 bases). CDR1 is MNHNY, CDR2 SVGAGI, per germline (reference sequence). Trimming stripped 8 bases from V and 4 bases from J, with 20 bases between. The CDR3 totals 15 residues. The CDR3 spells CASEESKGDLTEAFF. The CDR3 DNA follows: TGTGCCAGCGAAGAATCTAAGGGGGATCTCACTGAAGCTTTCTTT.

This clone was seen just once. This chain uses TRBV5-1 with TRBJ1-5; 10 bases fit TRBD1. CDR1 is SGHRS, CDR2 YFSETQ, per germline. This CDR3 comprises 16 residues. The J segment lost 6 bases and the V segment lost 1 base, leaving 7 bases of the junction unmatched. The chain's CDR3 is CASSLRGTGDGQPQHF. CDR3 nucleotides: TGCGCCAGCAGCTTGAGGGGGACAGGGGACGGTCAGCCCCAGCATTTT. The variable domain in full, completed from reference TRBV5-1 and TRBJ1-5, reads KAGVTQTPRYLIKTRGQQVTLSCSPISGHRSVSWYQQTPGQGLQFLFEYFSETQRNKGNFPGRFSGRQFSNSRSEMNVSTLELGDSALYLCASSLRGTGDGQPQHFGDGTRLSIL.

This clone came up once. This chain joins TRBV27 and TRBJ1-2; 9 bases map to TRBD1. The trim removed 3 bases at V and 6 bases at J, leaving 2 bases unmatched. The CDR3 spans 13 residues. Germline V CDR1 and CDR2: MNHEY, SMNVEV (reference sequence). The CDR3 reads CASSFTGGHGYTF. CDR3 coding DNA: TGTGCCAGCAGTTTTACAGGGGGCCATGGCTACACCTTC.

The V gene is TRBV5-5, the J gene TRBJ1-2, with 8 bases fitting TRBD1. With 4 bases clipped from V and 4 bases from J, the junction kept 9 bases outside the gene matches. Germline lookup yields CDR1 SGHKS and CDR2 YYEKEE (reference sequence). The CDR3 runs to 15 residues. The CDR3 sequence: CASSPVAGGSYGYTF. As DNA, the CDR3 is TGTGCCAGCAGCCCGGTAGCAGGGGGCAGCTATGGCTACACCTTC.

This clone showed up just a few times. The gene calls are TRBV5-6 and TRBJ2-2; 12 bases match TRBD2. Germline-derived CDR1 and CDR2 are SGHDT and YYEEEE. The CDR3 consists of 19 residues. After removal of 1 base from V and 3 bases from J, the junction contained 10 bases not matched to a gene. The CDR3 sequence is CASSLSIGLAGQYTGELFF. DNA for the CDR3: TGTGCCAGCAGCTTGTCGATAGGACTAGCGGGACAGTACACCGGGGAGCTGTTTTTT.

The chain uses TRBV16 and TRBJ2-3, with 7 bases that match TRBD2. Per the germline V gene, CDR1 is KGHSY and CDR2 is FQNENV. This CDR3 is 16 amino acids long. The V and J ends lost 6 bases and 0 bases, in that order; junction bases with no gene match: 9. The CDR3 sequence: CASSSIWDYSTDTQYF. As DNA, the CDR3 is TGTGCCAGCAGTTCGATCTGGGACTATAGCACAGATACGCAGTATTTT.

The rearrangement links TRBV19 to TRBJ2-1; TRBD2 matches at 11 bases. Trimming at V came to 3 bases and at J to 4 bases, leaving 2 bases not matched to a gene. The CDR3 has 15 residues. Germline V lookup: CDR1 LNHDA, CDR2 SQIVND (reference sequence). The CDR3 is CASSMGLAEYNEQFF. For the CDR3, the DNA is TGTGCCAGTAGTATGGGACTAGCGGAGTACAATGAGCAGTTCTTC.

V and J are TRBV27 and TRBJ1-2; D call uncertain. The germline V gene encodes CDR1 MNHEY and CDR2 SMNVEV (reference sequence). The CDR3 is 13 amino acids. The V end was cut by 2 bases, the J end by 8 bases, with 12 bases between. The chain's CDR3 is CASSLSLTMGYTF. The CDR3 bases are TGTGCCAGCAGTTTAAGCCTAACGATGGGCTACACCTTC.

CDR3 DNA sequence: TGTGCCAGCAGCTTCGGGGATTACACTGAAGCTTTCTTT. It yields the protein CASSFGDYTEAFF. This chain links TRBV5-4 with TRBJ1-1, with D uncertain. Deletions cut 2 bases from V and 3 bases from J, with 8 bases between. The germline CDR1 and CDR2 sequences are SGHNT and YYREEE (reference sequence). CDR3 length equals 13 residues.

The chain uses TRBV19 and TRBJ2-3; D might be TRBD1 (5 bases). Germline V gene data show CDR1 as LNHDA and CDR2 as SQIVND (reference sequence). Trimming removed 6 bases at V and 0 bases at J, with 13 bases between. CDR3 length: 15 residues. CDR3 residues: CASSTGDSSTDTQYF. CDR3 nucleotide sequence: TGTGCCAGTAGCACGGGTGACAGTAGCACAGATACGCAGTATTTT.

The V gene is TRBV19, the J gene TRBJ2-1; 14 nucleotides line up with TRBD2. Germline CDR1 LNHDA, CDR2 SQIVND (reference sequence). This CDR3 is 17 amino acids long. V was clipped by 4 bases and J by 8 bases; unmatched bases: 10. CDR3 sequence: CASSKAGLAGVWHEQFF. The CDR3 DNA reads as TGTGCCAGTAGTAAGGCGGGACTAGCGGGAGTTTGGCATGAGCAGTTCTTC.

CDR3 in amino acids: CASSERPGQGGNEQYF. CDR3 nucleotide sequence: TGCGCCAGCAGCGAACGACCAGGACAGGGCGGCAACGAGCAGTACTTC. This chain uses TRBV5-1 with TRBJ2-7; 8 bases map to TRBD1. V dropped 4 bases and J dropped 5; count of bases not matched to a gene: 14. CDR3 size: 16 residues. CDR1 is SGHRS and CDR2 is YFSETQ in the germline V gene.

This clone was picked up one time. This chain uses TRBV10-3 with TRBJ1-4; D is unclear. V lost 0 bases and J lost 5, with 10 bases in between. Germline values: CDR1 ENHRY, CDR2 SYGVKD. The CDR3 totals 15 residues. The CDR3 sequence: CAISESRQKNEKLFF. Here the CDR3 DNA reads TGTGCCATCAGTGAGTCGAGGCAGAAGAATGAAAAACTGTTTTTT.

This clone occurred once. The chain uses TRBV5-6 and TRBJ1-1; a possible D gene is TRBD1 (5 bases). This CDR3 comprises 18 residues. Germline V gene data show CDR1 as SGHDT and CDR2 as YYEEEE. V gave up 4 bases and J gave up 3 bases, with 25 bases separating them. In nucleotides, the CDR3 is TGTGCCAGCAGCCCGTACGGGGGGATGCCGATCCAGGACACTGAAGCTTTCTTT. Its translation is CASSPYGGMPIQDTEAFF.

The genes are TRBV7-9 and TRBJ1-1; the D is unclear. The V gene lost 3 bases and the J gene lost 8 bases, with 19 bases spanning the gap. The germline V gene encodes CDR1 SEHNR and CDR2 FQNEAQ (reference sequence). This CDR3 region has 15 residues. CDR3 in DNA: TGTGCCAGCAGCTTCACACGACAAGGCCCCTCCGAAGCTTTCTTT. It translates to CASSFTRQGPSEAFF.

This clone was detected once. The V and J genes are TRBV11-3 and TRBJ2-7, with 10 bases lining up with TRBD2. Trimming removed 0 bases from V and 3 bases from J; junction bases left unmatched: 11. The CDR3 loop spans 18 amino acids. Germline CDR1 reads SGHNT; CDR2 reads YENEEA. CDR3 DNA sequence: TGTGCCAGCAGCTTAGATCCGGGATTAGCGGGAGGTAACTACGAGCAGTACTTC. As protein: CASSLDPGLAGGNYEQYF.

The rearrangement joins TRBV13 to TRBJ2-5; 7 nucleotides align to TRBD1. V was clipped by 7 bases and J by 5 bases; unmatched bases: 4. The V gene's germline CDR1 is PRHDT and CDR2 FYEKMQ (reference sequence). This CDR3 spans 12 amino acids. The CDR3 sequence is CASTADRETQYF. In nucleotides, the CDR3 is TGTGCCAGCACCGCGGACAGGGAGACCCAGTACTTC.

The chain has TRBV20-1 and TRBJ1-2; D is unclear. The CDR3 totals 11 residues. Between the trimmed V and J ends, which lost 4 bases and 8 bases, there was a span of 11 bases. Per the germline V gene, CDR1 is DFQATT and CDR2 is SNEGSKA (reference sequence). The CDR3 DNA is TGCAGTGCTACCCGGTTCGGGGGCTACACCTTC. As protein: CSATRFGGYTF.

The chain has TRBV27 and TRBJ1-2; TRBD1 matches at 8 bases. V lost 2 bases to trimming and J lost 5 bases; unmatched junction nucleotides: 4. The CDR3 is made up of 14 amino acids. Germline values: CDR1 MNHEY, CDR2 SMNVEV (reference sequence). The CDR3 sequence: CASSLTGGGYGYTF. The CDR3 DNA follows: TGTGCCAGCAGTTTAACAGGGGGGGGTTATGGCTACACCTTC.

V is TRBV12-3 or TRBV12-4 and J is TRBJ1-1; D is ambiguous. Trimming removed 7 bases from V and 6 bases from J, with 15 bases in between. The CDR3 contains 13 residues. CDR3 in amino acids: CASTRHRSAEAFF. CDR3 sequence (DNA): TGTGCCAGCACCCGACACAGATCCGCTGAAGCTTTCTTT.

The chain links TRBV30 to TRBJ1-5; unclear D gene. V was cut by 0 bases and J by 3 bases, with 9 bases left in between. Germline loops: CDR1 GTSNPN, CDR2 SVGIG (reference sequence). The CDR3 runs 14 residues. CDR3 amino acids: CAWSVTRANQPQHF. The CDR3 nucleotides are TGTGCCTGGAGTGTAACGAGGGCCAATCAGCCCCAGCATTTT.